This is a list of T cell receptor beta chains from one sample in a study of cytomegalovirus exposure and HLA in healthy donors. Libraries were prepared by immunoSEQ multiplex PCR; TCRdb keeps only in-frame clonotypes and omits some of them. The data contain some 150,000 clones, approximately 81% of them singletons. The source material was PBMCs. These receptor sequences come from a woman aged 18-29 years in good health and CMV-seronegative. CDR3s leave out the opening cysteine and the closing phenylalanine or tryptophan. Fields, in order: D gene, V gene, CDR3 protein. D genes are given only for firm matches.

D: NA; V: TRBV5-1; CDR3: ASSLEYARRGYT
D: TRBD2; V: TRBV5-5; CDR3: ASSLGRDYGFSSYEQY
D: TRBD2; V: TRBV7-2; CDR3: ASSADFLGRAQY
D: TRBD1; V: TRBV28; CDR3: ASALTGREAF
D: TRBD1; V: TRBV7-8; CDR3: ASSFAPRGRRGEKLF
D: TRBD1; V: TRBV6-5; CDR3: ASTSSDRAREKLF
D: NA; V: TRBV7-6; CDR3: ASSLGGGGEIYNEQF
D: TRBD1; V: TRBV4-1; CDR3: ASSQEDRARGYT
D: NA; V: TRBV29-1; CDR3: SAEYQLETQY
D: NA; V: TRBV5-4; CDR3: ASSLNRAQELNYGYT
D: NA; V: TRBV28; CDR3: ASSRPGGYGYT
D: TRBD2; V: TRBV19; CDR3: ASSRGLAAHGELF
D: TRBD1; V: TRBV28; CDR3: ATGTGLYEQY